Each of the 32 T cell receptor beta chains below was sequenced from the same sample in a study of T cell responses to AZD1222 COVID-19 vaccine. Clones were read by immunoSEQ multiplex PCR, and TCRdb kept only the in-frame ones, dropping some. The sample contains approximately 110,000 clones, roughly 87% of which appear only once. The sequenced sample was peripheral blood, obtained on day 0 of AZD1222 vaccination. These receptors all stem from an adult in good health.

The chain links TRBV9 to TRBJ1-1; D is perhaps TRBD1 (5 bases). Germline CDR1 and CDR2: SGDLS and YYNGEE. The CDR3 totals 14 residues. Deletions cut 0 bases from V and 6 bases from J, with 12 bases between. This chain's CDR3 is CASSVEKTGAEAFF. Here the CDR3 DNA reads TGTGCCAGCAGCGTAGAAAAAACGGGGGCTGAAGCTTTCTTT.

CDR3 nucleotides: TGTGCCAGCAGGGACTCTGGAAACACCATATATTTT. Its translation: CASRDSGNTIYF. The gene calls are TRBV6-5 and TRBJ1-3; no definite D call. The CDR3 covers 12 residues. Trimming shortened V by 6 bases and J by 0 bases, and 3 bases separated the two germline ends. Germline lookup yields CDR1 MNHEY and CDR2 SVGAGI.

This sequence joins TRBV5-5 and TRBJ2-1, with 7 bases lining up with TRBD1. The CDR3 spans 15 residues. J gave up 0 bases and V 0 bases, and 0 bases lay outside the gene matches. Germline V gene data show CDR1 as SGHKS and CDR2 as YYEKEE (reference sequence). The CDR3 protein is CASSLDRGSYNEQFF. DNA for the CDR3: TGTGCCAGCAGCTTGGACAGGGGCTCCTACAATGAGCAGTTCTTC.

This clone was recorded once. The chain couples TRBV5-1 to TRBJ1-6, with D possibly TRBD1 on 6 matching bases. This CDR3 is built from 16 residues. Germline CDR1 and CDR2: SGHRS and YFSETQ. The V and J ends lost 4 bases and 7 bases respectively, with 18 bases between them. CDR3 residues: CASSIYRAGSNSPLHF. DNA for the CDR3: TGCGCCAGCAGCATATACAGGGCAGGTTCCAATTCACCCCTCCACTTT.

This clone came up a few times. V is TRBV30 and J is TRBJ2-7; maybe TRBD2 (7 bases). CDR3 size: 13 residues. Trimming took 7 bases from V and 4 from J, leaving 17 bases between them. Germline V gene lookup returns CDR1 GTSNPN and CDR2 SVGIG (reference sequence). The CDR3 reads CAFRGGAVYEQYF. CDR3 nucleotide sequence: TGTGCCTTCCGAGGGGGGGCAGTATACGAGCAGTACTTC.

This rearrangement joins TRBV3-1 (or the pseudogene TRBV3-2) to TRBJ2-1, with TRBD2 identical over 14 bases. Per the germline V gene, CDR1 is LGHDT and CDR2 is YNNKEL (reference sequence). With 6 bases clipped from V and 4 bases from J, the junction kept 5 bases outside the gene matches. The CDR3 has 16 amino acids. The CDR3, as DNA: TGTGCCAGCAGTCGACTAGCGGGGGGGCGATACAATGAGCAGTTCTTC. Amino acid sequence: CASSRLAGGRYNEQFF.

The J gene is TRBJ2-3, the V gene TRBV20-1; perhaps D is TRBD1 or TRBD2 (5 bases each). V gave up 7 bases and J gave up 4 bases, with 9 bases separating them. The germline gives CDR1 DFQATT, CDR2 SNEGSKA (reference sequence). The CDR3 has 11 amino acids. CDR3 in DNA: TGCAGTGGTGGGACGCCAGATACGCAGTATTTT. Its protein product is CSGGTPDTQYF.

The chain uses TRBV30 and TRBJ2-7; possible D gene TRBD2, 5 bases. CDR3 length: 14 amino acids. From germline, CDR1 is GTSNPN and CDR2 SVGIG (reference sequence). Trimming left V 0 bases short and J 5 bases short, with 14 bases between. CDR3 residues: CAWSVTRGRDEQYF. CDR3 bases: TGTGCCTGGAGTGTAACGCGTGGGCGGGACGAGCAGTACTTC.

This clone showed up just a few times. The chain uses TRBV7-6 and TRBJ1-3; 9 bases match TRBD1. The germline V gene has CDR1 SGHVS and CDR2 FNYEAQ. The length of the CDR3 is 18 residues. J gave up 0 bases and V 5 bases, and 11 bases lay outside the gene matches. The CDR3 bases are TGTGCCAGCAGCAAAGACAGGGGGGCACTCCGCTCTGGAAACACCATATATTTT. Translated: CASSKDRGALRSGNTIYF.

The chain recombines TRBV3-1 (or the pseudogene TRBV3-2) with TRBJ2-1, with 9 positions matching TRBD2. CDR3 length: 19 residues. CDR1 is LGHDT, CDR2 YNNKEL, per germline (reference sequence). V was clipped by 6 bases and J by 4 bases; unmatched bases: 19. The CDR3 DNA reads TGTGCCAGCAGTCAACGAGGGGGGGGTCGGACTAGCGTATACAATGAGCAGTTCTTC. Protein sequence: CASSQRGGGRTSVYNEQFF.

The chain has TRBV27 and TRBJ2-7, with TRBD2 as a possible D gene (5 bases). The CDR3 covers 14 residues. Germline V gene sequence: CDR1 MNHEY, CDR2 SMNVEV (reference sequence). V lost 6 bases and J 1 base, leaving 13 bases between the germline ends. DNA of the CDR3: TGTGCCAGCAGGGCCCTCGGACTTTCCTACGAGCAGTACTTC. This sequence encodes CASRALGLSYEQYF.

This chain joins TRBV11-2 and TRBJ2-1, with D perhaps matching TRBD1 or TRBD2 (5 bases each). The CDR3 runs to 15 residues. Between the trimmed V and J ends, which lost 6 bases and 4 bases, there was a span of 16 bases. Germline CDR1 is SGHAT and CDR2 is FQNNGV. CDR3 DNA: TGTGCCAGCAGAAAGCCGGGGCCAAAATACAATGAGCAGTTCTTC. Its protein is CASRKPGPKYNEQFF.

The chain employs TRBV6-5 and TRBJ2-7; perhaps TRBD1 as D (6 bases). Germline V gene lookup returns CDR1 MNHEY and CDR2 SVGAGI. Trimming left V 0 bases short and J 2 bases short, with 11 bases between. The CDR3 has 15 amino acids. DNA for the CDR3: TGTGCCAGCAGTTACTCACAGGGCACCACCTACGAGCAGTACTTC. Protein product: CASSYSQGTTYEQYF.

The rearrangement joins TRBV12-3 or TRBV12-4 to TRBJ2-7; tentative D call: TRBD1 (6 bases). The V gene lost 7 bases and the J gene lost 5 bases, with 15 bases spanning the gap. The CDR3 covers 13 residues. The DNA of the CDR3 is TGTGCCAGCACCAGGGACAAAGGCAACGAGCAGTACTTC. It specifies CASTRDKGNEQYF.

The V gene is TRBV24-1, the J gene TRBJ2-5; 7 positions agree with TRBD1. CDR3 length: 16 amino acids. The V gene's germline CDR1 is KGHDR and CDR2 SFDVKD. Losses at the gene ends were 2 bases for V and 4 bases for J; bases not matched to a gene: 9. CDR3 coding DNA: TGTGCCACCAGTGATTCTACAGGGGCCCCAGGAGAGACCCAGTACTTC. Amino acid sequence: CATSDSTGAPGETQYF.

This clone was seen only once. The V and J genes are TRBV12-3 or TRBV12-4 and TRBJ1-5, with unresolved D. Between the trimmed V and J ends, which lost 5 bases and 1 base, there was a span of 6 bases. There are 13 residues in the CDR3. The CDR3 is CASSPDSNQPQHF. The CDR3 DNA reads as TGTGCCAGCAGTCCTGACAGCAATCAGCCCCAGCATTTT.

The rearrangement uses TRBV15 and TRBJ2-1, with 12 bases that match TRBD2. Trimming at V came to 0 bases and at J to 9 bases, leaving 9 bases not matched to a gene. The germline gives CDR1 LNHNV, CDR2 YYDKDF (reference sequence). The CDR3 is 17 amino acids. The CDR3 DNA follows: TGTGCCACCAGCAGAGAAACCCGACTAGCGGGAGCGGGTGAGCAGTTCTTC. Encoded protein: CATSRETRLAGAGEQFF.

This clone occurred once. The CDR3 DNA reads TGTGCCAGCAGCTTGATGGGATCAGAGCCCTATGAAAAACTGTTTTTT. Its protein product is CASSLMGSEPYEKLFF. The genes are TRBV5-6 and TRBJ1-4; D call uncertain. V was trimmed by 1 base and J by 6 bases, leaving 16 bases between them. Germline V gives CDR1 SGHDT, CDR2 YYEEEE. The CDR3 extends over 16 amino acids.

The chain employs TRBV19 and TRBJ2-3, with D uncertain. V gave up 5 bases and J gave up 4 bases, with 13 bases separating them. Germline-derived CDR1 and CDR2 are LNHDA and SQIVND (reference sequence). This CDR3 has 14 residues. The chain's CDR3 is CASSPSSGPDTQYF. As DNA, the CDR3 is TGTGCCAGTAGTCCATCCTCCGGTCCAGATACGCAGTATTTT.

The rearrangement links TRBV30 to TRBJ2-6; D unclear. V dropped 4 bases and J dropped 4 bases, with 2 bases sitting between them. Germline V gene data show CDR1 as GTSNPN and CDR2 as SVGIG (reference sequence). The length of the CDR3 is 11 residues. CDR3 bases: TGTGCCTGGAAGGGGGCCAACGTCCTGACTTTC. The encoded protein is CAWKGANVLTF. The complete variable domain, with remaining parts taken from reference TRBV30 and TRBJ2-6, reads SQTIHQWPATLVQPVGSPLSLECTVEGTSNPNLYWYRQAAGRGLQLLFYSVGIGQISSEVPQNLSASRPQDRQFILSSKKLLLSDSGFYLCAWKGANVLTFGAGSRLTVL.

The rearrangement uses TRBV25-1 and TRBJ2-7, with D perhaps TRBD2 (5 bases). V lost 8 bases and J 5 bases, leaving 16 bases between the germline ends. The length of the CDR3 is 13 residues. Per germline, CDR1 MGHDK and CDR2 SYGVNS. The CDR3 nucleotides are TGTGCCAGCGGTCGGAGCGGTGCGAACGAGCAGTACTTC. Encoded protein: CASGRSGANEQYF.

The chain carries TRBV18 and TRBJ2-1; D remains unclear. The CDR3 has 13 amino acids. The ends were cut back, 3 bases at V and 8 bases at J, with 11 bases in the middle. Germline-derived CDR1 and CDR2 are KGHSH and LQKENI. The CDR3 spells CASSPRAIDEQFF. The CDR3, as DNA: TGTGCCAGCTCACCGCGCGCAATCGATGAGCAGTTCTTC.

The chain uses TRBV7-2 and TRBJ1-2, with D perhaps matching TRBD1 (6 bases). The CDR3 spans 14 residues. Trimming removed 1 base at V and 3 bases at J, with 9 bases between. Germline V gene sequence: CDR1 SGHTA, CDR2 FQGNSA. DNA for the CDR3: TGTGCCAGCAGCTTAGTACCAGGGGACTATGGCTACACCTTC. It translates to CASSLVPGDYGYTF.

The V call is TRBV5-1, the J call TRBJ1-1; tentative D call: TRBD1 (6 bases). CDR1 is SGHRS, CDR2 YFSETQ, per germline. Trimming left V 0 bases short and J 4 bases short, with 16 bases between. The CDR3 is made up of 16 amino acids. CDR3: CASSLALTGGPTEAFF. The CDR3 DNA is TGCGCCAGCAGCTTGGCGTTAACGGGGGGGCCCACTGAAGCTTTCTTT.

The chain recombines TRBV14 with TRBJ2-7; D may be TRBD2 (6 bases). Germline CDR1 and CDR2: SGHDN and FVKESK. V dropped 9 bases and J dropped 1 base, with 22 bases sitting between them. There are 16 residues in the CDR3. The CDR3 is CARRRVVGRLSYEQYF. The CDR3 DNA is TGTGCCAGGAGGAGGGTCGTGGGCCGCCTGTCCTACGAGCAGTACTTC.

This chain connects TRBV5-4 to TRBJ2-1, with D perhaps matching TRBD1 (5 bases). This CDR3 spans 13 amino acids. Germline loops: CDR1 SGHNT, CDR2 YYREEE (reference sequence). Trimming shortened V by 5 bases and J by 4 bases, and 10 bases separated the two germline ends. CDR3 amino acids: CASRTDSYNEQFF. The CDR3 DNA is TGTGCCAGCAGGACCGACAGTTACAATGAGCAGTTCTTC.

The chain uses TRBV6-5 and TRBJ1-6; tentative D call: TRBD1 (5 bases). V was shortened by 0 bases and J by 3 bases, with 9 bases between the two germline ends. Germline V lookup: CDR1 MNHEY, CDR2 SVGAGI. There are 16 residues in the CDR3. CDR3 coding DNA: TGTGCCAGCAGTTACTCCAGGGCCCACTATAATTCACCCCTCCACTTT. Protein product: CASSYSRAHYNSPLHF.

The J gene is TRBJ1-4, the V gene TRBV11-2; TRBD1 might be the D (5 bases). CDR1 is SGHAT and CDR2 is FQNNGV in the germline V gene. V shed 1 base and J shed 3 bases, with 9 bases lying between them. The CDR3 length is 15 residues. CDR3 loop: CASSLGQGANEKLFF. CDR3 DNA sequence: TGTGCCAGCAGCTTAGGGCAGGGAGCTAATGAAAAACTGTTTTTT.

The chain couples TRBV5-1 to TRBJ2-1; 9 bases are a match to TRBD2. This CDR3 contains 15 residues. The V gene end was trimmed by 0 bases and the J gene end by 5 bases; junction bases not matched to a gene: 3. CDR1 and CDR2 (germline): SGHRS, YFSETQ. The CDR3: CASSLGPSGNNEQFF. Here the CDR3 DNA reads TGCGCCAGCAGCTTGGGCCCTAGCGGGAACAATGAGCAGTTCTTC.

The chain employs TRBV18 and TRBJ1-5; D is undetermined. V lost 6 bases and J lost 2, with 11 bases in between. This CDR3 region has 14 residues. Germline values: CDR1 KGHSH, CDR2 LQKENI. As DNA, the CDR3 is TGTGCCAGCTCCGGCGGGAACGGCAATCAGCCCCAGCATTTT. As protein: CASSGGNGNQPQHF.

This clone came up a few times. The chain has TRBV30 and TRBJ2-2; 8 nucleotides line up with TRBD1. Germline assignment: CDR1 GTSNPN and CDR2 SVGIG (reference sequence). The CDR3 totals 15 residues. With V trimmed by 0 bases and J by 3 bases, 3 bases remained unmatched. Written as DNA, the CDR3 is TGTGCCTGGAGTGTGGGACAGGCGTACACCGGGGAGCTGTTTTTT. It translates to CAWSVGQAYTGELFF.

This clone was recorded only once. The chain combines TRBV30 with TRBJ2-7; D possibly corresponds to TRBD1 (5 bases). V was cut by 0 bases and J by 6 bases, with 9 bases left in between. The V gene's germline CDR1 is GTSNPN and CDR2 SVGIG (reference sequence). This CDR3 region has 12 residues. The CDR3 loop reads CAWSVTGSEQYF. CDR3 nucleotides: TGTGCCTGGAGTGTTACAGGTTCCGAGCAGTACTTC.